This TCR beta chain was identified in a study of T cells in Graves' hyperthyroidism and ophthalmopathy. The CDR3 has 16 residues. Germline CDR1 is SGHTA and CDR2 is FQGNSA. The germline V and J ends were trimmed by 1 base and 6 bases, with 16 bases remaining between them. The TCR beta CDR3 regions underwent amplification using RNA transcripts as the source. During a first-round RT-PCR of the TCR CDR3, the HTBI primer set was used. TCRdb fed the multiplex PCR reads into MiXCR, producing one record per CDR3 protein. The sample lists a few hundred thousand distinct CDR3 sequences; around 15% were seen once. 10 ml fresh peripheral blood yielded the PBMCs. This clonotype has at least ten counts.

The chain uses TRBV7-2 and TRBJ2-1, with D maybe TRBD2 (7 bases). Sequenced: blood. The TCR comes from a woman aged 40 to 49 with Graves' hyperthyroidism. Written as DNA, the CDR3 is TGTGCCAGCAGCTTAGGGCCGGGAGGCAGGGGCAATGAGCAGTTCTTC. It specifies CASSLGPGGRGNEQFF.